The 9 T cell receptor beta chains reported below all come from one sample, sequenced in a study of blood T cell repertoires in COVID-19. Sequencing was performed with immunoSEQ multiplex PCR; in TCRdb, only in-frame clones are kept and a portion is missing. The data show about 310,000 clones, almost 90% seen once. The source material was peripheral blood. Receptors originate from a woman in her thirties with COVID-19, enrolled during active disease.

This chain links TRBV30 with TRBJ1-1; TRBD1 might be the D (5 bases). Germline loops: CDR1 GTSNPN, CDR2 SVGIG (reference sequence). Trimming removed 2 bases at V and 6 bases at J, with 13 bases between. The CDR3 consists of 13 residues. The CDR3 coding sequence is TGTGCCTGGAGTTCGGGGGAAGTGGCTGAAGCTTTCTTT. It codes for CAWSSGEVAEAFF.

CDR3: CASSPGSSVYNEQFF. DNA for the CDR3: TGTGCCAGCAGCCCGGGGTCTAGCGTCTACAATGAGCAGTTCTTC. The rearrangement links TRBV5-8 to TRBJ2-1; D is possibly TRBD2 (6 bases). CDR1 and CDR2 from the germline V gene are SGHTS and YDEGEE. Trimming stripped 4 bases from V and 3 bases from J, with 14 bases between. The CDR3 runs to 15 residues.

The gene calls are TRBV5-4 and TRBJ1-1; D unclear. The germline CDR1 and CDR2 sequences are SGHNT and YYREEE (reference sequence). V gave up 4 bases and J gave up 1 base, with 23 bases separating them. The CDR3 runs 18 residues. As DNA, the CDR3 is TGTGCCAGCAGCCCTCCCGTCCGGCCGGGAAGGGCGAACACTGAAGCTTTCTTT. Its protein product is CASSPPVRPGRANTEAFF.

The chain uses TRBV11-2 and TRBJ1-3, with D possibly matching TRBD1 (5 bases). CDR1 is SGHAT and CDR2 is FQNNGV in the germline V gene. The CDR3 extends over 19 amino acids. V was clipped by 5 bases and J by 0 bases, with 23 bases between them. CDR3 region: CASSPHLVGGTYSGNTIYF. The CDR3, as DNA: TGTGCCAGCAGCCCCCATTTGGTGGGGGGGACTTACTCTGGAAACACCATATATTTT.

The chain combines TRBV29-1 with TRBJ1-2; D perhaps matches TRBD1 (5 bases). V was shortened by 7 bases and J by 3 bases, with 12 bases between the two germline ends. This CDR3 spans 12 amino acids. Germline lookup yields CDR1 SQVTM and CDR2 ANQGSEA. CDR3 amino acids: CSALGGDYGYTF. For the CDR3, the DNA is TGCAGCGCCCTGGGAGGGGACTATGGCTACACCTTC.

This rearrangement joins TRBV5-1 to TRBJ2-1; 10 nucleotides match TRBD2. The CDR3 contains 16 residues. Per germline, CDR1 SGHRS and CDR2 YFSETQ. V shed 4 bases, J shed 3 bases, and the junction held 7 bases outside the gene matches. CDR3 sequence (DNA): TGCGCCAGCAGCATCCTAGCGGGAGTCCTCTACAATGAGCAGTTCTTC. Its protein product is CASSILAGVLYNEQFF.

The J gene is TRBJ2-1, the V gene TRBV10-2, with no clear D. Germline lookup yields CDR1 WSHSY and CDR2 SAAADI. The CDR3 totals 16 residues. V gave up 0 bases and J gave up 3 bases, with 12 bases separating them. CDR3 sequence: CASSESTLTGYNEQFF. The CDR3 DNA follows: TGCGCCAGCAGTGAGTCGACTCTTACGGGCTACAATGAGCAGTTCTTC.

This clone was counted once. The rearrangement joins TRBV19 to TRBJ2-1; 10 bases line up with TRBD2. CDR3 length: 15 residues. Germline loops: CDR1 LNHDA, CDR2 SQIVND (reference sequence). With V trimmed by 1 base and J by 4 bases, 1 base remained unmatched. Here the CDR3 reads CASSIGSGGYNEQFF. For the CDR3, the DNA is TGTGCCAGTAGTATAGGTAGCGGGGGGTACAATGAGCAGTTCTTC.

V and J are TRBV6-1 and TRBJ2-7; no definite D call. Germline V gene data show CDR1 as MNHNS and CDR2 as SASEGT. Trimming removed 2 bases from V and 2 bases from J, with 13 bases in between. The CDR3 is made up of 15 amino acids. CDR3 coding DNA: TGTGCCAGCAGTGAACCGGTGGGCAGGACCTACGAGCAGTACTTC. It yields the protein CASSEPVGRTYEQYF.